This T cell receptor (beta chain) was obtained from a study of OX40 agonist ivuxolimab in advanced cancers. Study-level information: Every patient in dose escalation had hepatocellular carcinoma, melanoma, renal cell or head and neck cancer.

A note on this clone: What it binds is unknown.

Profiling relied on immunoSEQ multiplex PCR, and the TCRdb table lists in-frame clones only, not all of them. The sample has roughly 80,000 clones, approximately 89% seen once; the top ten hold less than 2.5%. Findings of the study overall: The study observed clonal expansion of CD4+ and CD8+ blood T cells by week 6 at 0.1 to 3.0 mg/kg. Researchers report that CD8+ T cells had, on average, more expanded clones than CD4+.

The source material was CD4+ or CD8+ T cells sorted from blood, sampled in a trial of the OX40 agonist ivuxolimab. This receptor was obtained from an adult with an advanced solid tumor such as melanoma, head and neck, liver or kidney cancer.

In DNA, the CDR3 is TGTGCCAGCAGTGGATCAGGGGGGAGTGAAAAACTGTTTTTT. Its protein is CASSGSGGSEKLFF. The chain employs TRBV2 and TRBJ1-4; 7 bases line up with TRBD1. CDR3 length equals 14 residues. The ends lost 4 bases at V and 7 bases at J; junction bases unmatched: 6. Germline assignment: CDR1 SNHLY and CDR2 FYNNEI.